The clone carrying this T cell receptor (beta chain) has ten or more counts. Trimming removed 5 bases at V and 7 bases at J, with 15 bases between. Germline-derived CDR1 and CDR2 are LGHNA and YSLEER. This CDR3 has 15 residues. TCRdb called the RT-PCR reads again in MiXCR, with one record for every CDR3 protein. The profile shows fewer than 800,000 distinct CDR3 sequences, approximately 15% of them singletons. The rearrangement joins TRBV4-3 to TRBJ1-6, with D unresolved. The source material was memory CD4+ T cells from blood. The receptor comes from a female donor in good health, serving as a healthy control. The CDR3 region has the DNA TGCGCCAGCAGCTCGGCGGCGACCTCAAATTCACCCCTCCACTTT. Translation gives CASSSAATSNSPLHF.